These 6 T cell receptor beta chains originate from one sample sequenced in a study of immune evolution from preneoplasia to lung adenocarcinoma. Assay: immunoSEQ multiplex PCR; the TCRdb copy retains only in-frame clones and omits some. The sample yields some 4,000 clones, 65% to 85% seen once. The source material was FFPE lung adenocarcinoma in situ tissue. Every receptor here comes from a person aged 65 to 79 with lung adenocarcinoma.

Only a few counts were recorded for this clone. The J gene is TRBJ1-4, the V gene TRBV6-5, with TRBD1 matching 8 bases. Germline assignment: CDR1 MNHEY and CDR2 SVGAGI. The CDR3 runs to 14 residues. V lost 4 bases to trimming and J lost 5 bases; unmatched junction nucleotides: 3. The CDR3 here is CASSWGQENEKLFF. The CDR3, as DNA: TGTGCCAGCAGTTGGGGACAGGAAAATGAAAAACTGTTTTTT.

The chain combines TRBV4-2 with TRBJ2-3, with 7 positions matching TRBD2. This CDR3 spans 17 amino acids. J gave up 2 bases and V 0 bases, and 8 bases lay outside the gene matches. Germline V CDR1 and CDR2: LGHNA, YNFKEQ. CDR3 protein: CASSQDFGRGTTDTQYF. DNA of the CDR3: TGTGCCAGCAGCCAAGATTTTGGGCGGGGGACCACAGATACGCAGTATTTT.

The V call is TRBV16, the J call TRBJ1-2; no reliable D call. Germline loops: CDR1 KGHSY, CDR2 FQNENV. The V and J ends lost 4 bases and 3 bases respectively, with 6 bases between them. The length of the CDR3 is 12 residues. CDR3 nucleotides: TGTGCCAGCAGCCTCTCGGACTATGGCTACACCTTC. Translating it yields CASSLSDYGYTF.

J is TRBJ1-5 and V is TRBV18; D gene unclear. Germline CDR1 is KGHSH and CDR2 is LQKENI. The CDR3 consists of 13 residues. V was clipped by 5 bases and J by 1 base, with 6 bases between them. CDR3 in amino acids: CASSKRSNQPQHF. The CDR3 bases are TGTGCCAGCTCAAAGCGAAGCAATCAGCCCCAGCATTTT.

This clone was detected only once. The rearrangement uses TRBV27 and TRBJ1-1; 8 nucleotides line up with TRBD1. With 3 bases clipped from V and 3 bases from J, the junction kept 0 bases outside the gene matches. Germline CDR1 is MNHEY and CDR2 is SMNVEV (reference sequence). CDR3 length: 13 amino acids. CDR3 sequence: CASSLTGDTEAFF. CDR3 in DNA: TGTGCCAGCAGTTTGACAGGGGACACTGAAGCTTTCTTT.

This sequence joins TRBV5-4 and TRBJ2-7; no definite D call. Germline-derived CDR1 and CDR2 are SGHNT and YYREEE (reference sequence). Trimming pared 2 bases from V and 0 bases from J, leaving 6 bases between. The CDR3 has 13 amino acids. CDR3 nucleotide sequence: TGTGCCAGCAGCTTTGGCAACTCCTACGAGCAGTACTTC. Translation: CASSFGNSYEQYF.